This passage covers 13 T cell receptor beta chains from one sample sequenced in a study of identical twins. TCRdb used MiXCR to reprocess the 5' RACE reads, holding one entry per CDR3 protein. The sample contains 410,000 or so distinct CDR3 sequences, about 18% of which appear only once. Material for sequencing was naive T cells sorted from blood. The receptors stem from a man aged 45-65 years in good health.

J is TRBJ1-6 and V is TRBV18; no firm D call. The germline V gene has CDR1 KGHSH and CDR2 LQKENI. CDR3 length equals 17 residues. Trimming cost V 0 bases and J 0 bases, with 9 bases left between them. The CDR3 protein is CASSPPGRSSYNSPLHF. In DNA form, the CDR3 reads TGTGCCAGCTCACCACCAGGCCGAAGCTCCTATAATTCACCCCTCCACTTT.

This clonotype has just a few counts. V gene TRBV5-1 combines with J gene TRBJ1-2; 7 bases agree with TRBD1. Germline loops: CDR1 SGHRS, CDR2 YFSETQ. This CDR3 comprises 13 residues. J was trimmed by 4 bases and V by 5 bases; bases with no gene match: 5. CDR3 DNA: TGCGCCAGCAGGAGGGACAGCCCCTATGGCTACACCTTC. Encoded protein: CASRRDSPYGYTF.

This clonotype has more than one count but fewer than ten. The V gene is TRBV20-1, the J gene TRBJ2-5; 7 bases fit TRBD2. J was trimmed by 2 bases and V by 3 bases; bases with no gene match: 3. The CDR3 spans 13 residues. Per the germline V gene, CDR1 is DFQATT and CDR2 is SNEGSKA (reference sequence). CDR3 region: CSASLAAQETQYF. CDR3 coding DNA: TGCAGTGCTAGCCTAGCGGCACAAGAGACCCAGTACTTC.

There are many counts of this clonotype. This chain links TRBV10-3 with TRBJ2-7; TRBD1 agrees at 7 bases. Germline lookup yields CDR1 ENHRY and CDR2 SYGVKD. V lost 11 bases, J lost 5 bases, and 9 bases stayed unmatched. The CDR3 runs 12 residues. CDR3 sequence (DNA): TGTGCCGCACAGGGGATTGAAGACGAGCAGTACTTC. This codes for CAAQGIEDEQYF.

In this sample, this clonotype turned up many times. The chain is built from TRBV20-1 and TRBJ2-3, with D possibly being TRBD2 (6 bases). V shed 6 bases and J shed 2 bases, with 39 bases lying between them. The CDR3 has 22 amino acids. The germline gives CDR1 DFQATT, CDR2 SNEGSKA (reference sequence). The CDR3 DNA is TGCAGTGCCTCCGGGATTATGTCGGGAGTCGTTTCTGCGCTGACTTTCACAGATACGCAGTATTTT. It yields the protein CSASGIMSGVVSALTFTDTQYF.

DNA of the CDR3: TGTGCCAGCAGTCCATCCGTCAGGGGAATGCGAGAGCAGTACTTC. It is translated as CASSPSVRGMREQYF. The V gene is TRBV12-3 or TRBV12-4, the J gene TRBJ2-7; possibly TRBD1 for D (6 bases). Trimming pared 5 bases from V and 7 bases from J, leaving 21 bases between. CDR3 size: 15 residues.

This clonotype was seen ten or more times. This chain connects TRBV7-9 to TRBJ2-7; TRBD2 matches 10 bases. The CDR3 is 16 residues long. Germline CDR1 reads SEHNR; CDR2 reads FQNEAQ (reference sequence). V shed 5 bases and J 4 bases; nucleotides not matched to a gene: 11. The CDR3 sequence: CASSQPSGGWEYEQYF. CDR3 in DNA: TGTGCCAGCAGCCAACCTAGCGGGGGCTGGGAATACGAGCAGTACTTC.

This clonotype was observed a few times. V usage is TRBV4-3 and J usage is TRBJ2-3, with D unclear. V lost 2 bases, J lost 2 bases, and 11 bases lay in between. The CDR3 totals 15 residues. Germline loops: CDR1 LGHNA, CDR2 YSLEER. CDR3 region: CASSQKESVTDTQYF. As DNA, the CDR3 is TGCGCCAGCAGCCAAAAGGAGTCAGTCACAGATACGCAGTATTTT.

Ten or more counts support this clonotype. The chain couples TRBV6-2 or TRBV6-3 to TRBJ1-5; 10 bases align to TRBD1. The CDR3 extends over 14 amino acids. Germline V gene lookup returns CDR1 MNHEY and CDR2 SVGEGT. V dropped 8 bases and J dropped 8; count of bases not matched to a gene: 9. In DNA form, the CDR3 reads TGTGCCAGCGTCGGGACAGGGGTGGGCGAGCCCCAGCATTTT. It yields the protein CASVGTGVGEPQHF.

This clonotype was recorded many times. J is TRBJ2-2 and V is TRBV5-4, with 12 bases lining up with TRBD2. V shed 4 bases and J 0 bases; nucleotides not matched to a gene: 4. Germline values: CDR1 SGHNT, CDR2 YYREEE (reference sequence). The CDR3 runs to 17 residues. CDR3 residues: CASSPGTSGPNTGELFF. CDR3 bases: TGTGCCAGCAGCCCAGGGACTAGCGGGCCGAACACCGGGGAGCTGTTTTTT.

The chain uses TRBV7-6 and TRBJ2-7; TRBD1 might be the D (6 bases). There are 14 residues in the CDR3. V dropped 6 bases and J dropped 0 bases, with 12 bases sitting between them. Germline V lookup: CDR1 SGHVS, CDR2 FNYEAQ. The CDR3 DNA reads TGTGCCAGCAGACCCGGGACAAACTCCTACGAGCAGTACTTC. Its protein is CASRPGTNSYEQYF.

This clonotype has a handful of counts. The chain links TRBV28 to TRBJ2-1, with a possible D match to TRBD1 (6 bases). Trimming stripped 3 bases from V and 4 bases from J, with 16 bases between. In germline, CDR1 is MDHEN, CDR2 SYDVKM. CDR3 length: 16 amino acids. The CDR3 is CASSFSHGTSYNEQFF. CDR3 in DNA: TGTGCCAGCAGTTTCTCACACGGGACATCTTACAATGAGCAGTTCTTC.

This clonotype turned up a few times. The V call is TRBV7-6, the J call TRBJ2-3; D unclear. Trimming removed 1 base at V and 4 bases at J, with 9 bases between. CDR1 is SGHVS, CDR2 FNYEAQ, per germline. The CDR3 is made up of 14 amino acids. CDR3 region: CASSLVVFPDTQYF. The CDR3 region has the DNA TGTGCCAGCAGCTTAGTGGTCTTCCCAGATACGCAGTATTTT.